Presented here are 27 T cell receptor beta chains from one specimen sequenced in a study of CXCR3-negative and CXCR3-positive naive CD8 T cells. The TRB cDNA libraries were prepared by 5' RACE with UMI labels. Reanalyzing the 5' RACE reads, TCRdb keeps one entry per CDR3 protein, without DNA. In total, the table holds 6,500 to 7,500 distinct CDR3 sequences. Sequenced material: naive CXCR3- CD8+ T cells from blood. Subset here: CD45RO-CCR7+CD27+CD95- naive CD8+ T cells lacking CXCR3 (TNR3-). Receptor source: a human donor in good health. Some clones in this sample may be carry-over from other donors' samples.

This clonotype is medium-sized (0.01 to 0.1%) by frequency. The chain couples TRBV29-1 to TRBJ2-3; the D gene TCRdb calls, TRBD1, cannot be checked with no DNA. CDR3 size: 13 residues. The germline CDR1 and CDR2 sequences are SQVTM and ANQGSEA. The CDR3 loop is CSAPGQSTDTQYF.

V is TRBV3-1 and J is TRBJ2-1. Germline V gene sequence: CDR1 LGHDT, CDR2 YNNKEL (reference sequence). The CDR3 runs to 15 residues. This CDR3 is CASSQAQGGYNEQFF.

This clonotype is deemed medium-sized by its frequency. The rearrangement uses TRBV2 and TRBJ1-2; TCRdb picks TRBD1, but there is no DNA to check that call. Germline V gene lookup returns CDR1 SNHLY and CDR2 FYNNEI. The CDR3 consists of 15 residues. CDR3 residues: CASSEDPEGAYGYTF.

This clonotype counts as medium-sized by frequency. This rearrangement joins TRBV10-3 to TRBJ2-2; TCRdb's D gene call, TRBD1, goes unchecked for lack of DNA. The CDR3 is made up of 16 amino acids. The germline CDR1 and CDR2 sequences are ENHRY and SYGVKD. The CDR3 spells CAISDRDSGQRGELFF.

The V gene is TRBV11-2, the J gene TRBJ2-4; TCRdb proposes TRBD1, but this gene call is untestable without DNA. CDR3 size: 14 residues. Germline V gene lookup returns CDR1 SGHAT and CDR2 FQNNGV. The chain's CDR3 is CASSATGGADIQYF.

The chain uses TRBV2 and TRBJ2-7. CDR1 SNHLY and CDR2 FYNNEI come from the germline V gene. The CDR3 extends over 14 amino acids. CDR3 protein: CASSESQKTYEQYF.

This clonotype ranks as medium-sized in terms of frequency. V usage is TRBV5-1 and J usage is TRBJ2-3; the D gene TCRdb calls, TRBD2, cannot be checked with no DNA. This CDR3 has 13 residues. CDR1 is SGHRS, CDR2 YFSETQ, per germline. The CDR3 loop reads CASSLAPAGTQYF.

Considering frequency, this clonotype is medium-sized. The chain employs TRBV6-5 and TRBJ2-3; TCRdb returns TRBD2, unconfirmable since there is no DNA. The germline gives CDR1 MNHEY, CDR2 SVGAGI. The CDR3 contains 14 residues. This CDR3 is CASGAGGLPDTQYF.

This sequence joins TRBV6-1 and TRBJ2-7; TCRdb proposes TRBD2, but this gene call is untestable without DNA. There are 16 residues in the CDR3. Per the germline V gene, CDR1 is MNHNS and CDR2 is SASEGT. CDR3 in amino acids: CASSVLAGGSSYEQYF.

Its frequency marks this clonotype as medium-sized. The chain employs TRBV14 and TRBJ2-5. Per the germline V gene, CDR1 is SGHDN and CDR2 is FVKESK. This CDR3 spans 13 amino acids. The chain's CDR3 is CASSQAMGETQYF.

V usage is TRBV6-5 and J usage is TRBJ1-2. The CDR3 is 15 residues long. Germline V gene sequence: CDR1 MNHEY, CDR2 SVGAGI. The CDR3: CASSQTSPANYGYTF.

J is TRBJ2-1 and V is TRBV11-2; as DNA is missing, the TRBD2 call by TCRdb cannot be tested. The CDR3 has 19 residues. Per the germline V gene, CDR1 is SGHAT and CDR2 is FQNNGV. Here the CDR3 reads CASSFLTSGRSSSYNEQFF. Full variable domain (rest looked up from reference TRBV11-2 and TRBJ2-1): EAGVAQSPRYKIIEKRQSVAFWCNPISGHATLYWYQQILGQGPKLLIQFQNNGVVDDSQLPKDRFSAERLKGVDSTLKIQPAKLEDSAVYLCASSFLTSGRSSSYNEQFFGPGTRLTVL.

In terms of frequency, this clonotype is medium-sized. V and J are TRBV7-9 and TRBJ2-1; TCRdb proposes TRBD1, but this gene call is untestable without DNA. The germline CDR1 and CDR2 sequences are SEHNR and FQNEAQ (reference sequence). This CDR3 is built from 12 residues. This CDR3 is CASSTLGNEQFF.

This clonotype is classed as medium-sized (0.01 to 0.1%) by frequency. The chain links TRBV12-3 or TRBV12-4 to TRBJ1-1; TCRdb's D call, TRBD1, is unchecked because there is no DNA. This CDR3 is built from 14 residues. CDR3 amino acids: CASSLSPGQGRAFF.

The gene calls are TRBV7-9 and TRBJ2-2; absent DNA, TCRdb's TRBD2 call cannot be checked. This CDR3 comprises 16 residues. Germline loops: CDR1 SEHNR, CDR2 FQNEAQ (reference sequence). The CDR3 is CASSLADGSYTGELFF.

This rearrangement joins TRBV29-1 to TRBJ2-1; TCRdb's D call, TRBD2, is unchecked because there is no DNA. CDR1 is SQVTM, CDR2 ANQGSEA, per germline. This CDR3 has 14 residues. CDR3: CSGILAGVGNEQFF.

This sequence joins TRBV4-3 and TRBJ2-5. This CDR3 comprises 13 residues. The germline CDR1 and CDR2 sequences are LGHNA and YSLEER. The CDR3: CASSQNSQETQYF.

The chain links TRBV27 to TRBJ2-3. This CDR3 is 14 amino acids long. CDR1 is MNHEY, CDR2 SMNVEV, per germline (reference sequence). CDR3 amino acids: CASSLSGGTDTQYF.

The J gene is TRBJ1-2, the V gene TRBV13. Per the germline V gene, CDR1 is PRHDT and CDR2 is FYEKMQ (reference sequence). This CDR3 has 13 residues. The CDR3: CASSPTDNYGYTF.

This clonotype is classed as medium-sized (0.01 to 0.1%) by frequency. The rearrangement links TRBV29-1 to TRBJ2-3; TCRdb picks TRBD2, but there is no DNA to check that call. The CDR3 runs 16 residues. Germline V gene data show CDR1 as SQVTM and CDR2 as ANQGSEA. CDR3 sequence reads: CSVRGTLAGTTDTQYF.

In terms of frequency, this clonotype is medium-sized. The chain is built from TRBV29-1 and TRBJ2-1; the TCRdb D gene call, TRBD1, has no DNA to confirm it. The germline gives CDR1 SQVTM, CDR2 ANQGSEA. The CDR3 is 12 residues long. The CDR3 protein is CSVDQGGNEQFF.

The genes are TRBV5-4 and TRBJ2-3; as DNA is missing, the TRBD2 call by TCRdb cannot be tested. This CDR3 region has 15 residues. CDR1 and CDR2 from the germline V gene are SGHNT and YYREEE (reference sequence). The CDR3 reads CASSPLAGSTDTQYF. Complete variable domain (other parts from reference TRBV5-4 and TRBJ2-3): ETGVTQSPTHLIKTRGQQVTLRCSSQSGHNTVSWYQQALGQGPQFIFQYYREEENGRGNFPPRFSGLQFPNYSSELNVNALELDDSALYLCASSPLAGSTDTQYFGPGTRLTVL.

This clonotype counts as medium-sized by frequency. The chain uses TRBV28 and TRBJ2-7; there is no DNA to check the TCRdb D call of TRBD2. CDR1 is MDHEN, CDR2 SYDVKM, per germline. This CDR3 region has 14 residues. The CDR3 sequence is CASSFAGISYEQYF.

According to its frequency, this clonotype is medium-sized. This chain links TRBV6-6 with TRBJ2-7; the TRBD1 assignment by TCRdb is unverifiable without DNA. This CDR3 spans 14 amino acids. Germline V gene sequence: CDR1 MNHNY, CDR2 SVGAGI (reference sequence). CDR3 sequence: CASSYRGSYYEQYF.

According to its frequency, this clonotype is medium-sized. This rearrangement joins TRBV28 to TRBJ2-7. This CDR3 has 12 amino acids. Germline lookup yields CDR1 MDHEN and CDR2 SYDVKM. The CDR3 sequence is CASSFRHYEQYF.

Its frequency marks this clonotype as medium-sized. The V and J genes are TRBV7-9 and TRBJ2-2; TCRdb's D call, TRBD2, is unchecked because there is no DNA. The length of the CDR3 is 15 residues. Germline V gene data show CDR1 as SEHNR and CDR2 as FQNEAQ (reference sequence). The CDR3 protein is CASSTRLAEPGELFF.

This clonotype counts as medium-sized (0.01 to 0.1%) by frequency. V is TRBV29-1 and J is TRBJ2-3; as DNA is missing, the TRBD1 call by TCRdb cannot be tested. The CDR3 is made up of 16 amino acids. Germline V CDR1 and CDR2: SQVTM, ANQGSEA. The CDR3 region is CSVERDSTAISDTQYF.